This entry lists 8 T cell receptor beta chains sequenced from one sample in a study of T cells in Graves' hyperthyroidism and ophthalmopathy. RNA transcripts yielded amplified TCR beta CDR3 regions. Carried out on the TCR CDR3, a first-round RT-PCR used the HTBI primer set. TCRdb analysed the multiplex PCR reads with MiXCR anew, one entry per CDR3 protein. The sample yields 550,000 to 600,000 distinct CDR3 sequences, about 45% seen once. The sample was peripheral blood or thyroid tissue (not recorded which). The receptors shown here come from an adult woman with Graves' disease, either hyperthyroidism or ophthalmopathy (not recorded which).

This sequence joins TRBV19 and TRBJ1-5; TRBD1 matches 10 bases. Losses at the gene ends were 9 bases for V and 7 bases for J; bases not matched to a gene: 9. Germline values: CDR1 LNHDA, CDR2 SQIVND (reference sequence). CDR3 length: 14 residues. The CDR3 region has the DNA TGTGCCAGCAGCCGGGACAGGGGTCGGCAGCCCCAGCATTTT. Translation: CASSRDRGRQPQHF.

This sequence joins TRBV29-1 and TRBJ1-2; D is unresolved. Germline V lookup: CDR1 SQVTM, CDR2 ANQGSEA. V lost 3 bases and J lost 1, with 15 bases in between. This CDR3 region has 15 residues. This CDR3 is CSVEATPGINYGYTF. CDR3 in DNA: TGCAGCGTTGAGGCAACCCCCGGGATTAACTATGGCTACACCTTC.

This chain joins TRBV15 and TRBJ2-5, with D possibly being TRBD1 (5 bases). The CDR3 is 17 residues long. Germline lookup yields CDR1 LNHNV and CDR2 YYDKDF (reference sequence). Trimming shortened V by 1 base and J by 3 bases, and 18 bases separated the two germline ends. CDR3 residues: CATSRGGFGQREETQYF. The CDR3 DNA is TGTGCCACCAGCAGAGGTGGTTTCGGACAAAGGGAAGAGACCCAGTACTTC.

There are many counts of this clonotype. This chain joins TRBV3-1 and TRBJ2-7; no clear D. Between the trimmed V and J ends, which lost 0 bases and 3 bases, there was a span of 3 bases. Germline CDR1 reads LGHDT; CDR2 reads YNNKEL (reference sequence). The CDR3 runs 12 residues. Written as DNA, the CDR3 is TGTGCCAGCAGCCAAGAAGGCTACGAGCAGTACTTC. It encodes CASSQEGYEQYF.

This clonotype came up many times. The rearrangement uses TRBV27 and TRBJ2-7, with TRBD1 matching 9 bases. The CDR3 length is 15 residues. V lost 6 bases to trimming and J lost 2 bases; unmatched junction nucleotides: 8. CDR1 is MNHEY, CDR2 SMNVEV, per germline (reference sequence). CDR3 in DNA: TGTGCCAGCAGCCCAACAGGGGGCTCGACCTACGAGCAGTACTTC. This sequence encodes CASSPTGGSTYEQYF.

This clonotype was observed at least ten times. The V call is TRBV4-1, the J call TRBJ1-2; a weak D match, TRBD1 (6 bases). Germline CDR1 and CDR2: MGHRA and YSYEKL. V lost 4 bases to trimming and J lost 4 bases, with 19 bases between them. The CDR3 consists of 16 residues. In nucleotides, the CDR3 is TGCGCCAGCAGCCCTGGTCCAGGGGCGCGTATCTATGGCTACACCTTC. It specifies CASSPGPGARIYGYTF.

This clonotype occurred many times. The chain has TRBV19 and TRBJ2-7; D is unresolved. V lost 6 bases to trimming and J lost 1 base, with 13 bases between them. Germline CDR1 LNHDA, CDR2 SQIVND (reference sequence). This CDR3 contains 14 residues. The CDR3 loop reads CASSRRSDSYEQYF. The CDR3 DNA follows: TGTGCCAGTAGCCGAAGGTCAGATTCCTACGAGCAGTACTTC. Based on the CDR3 plus reference TRBV19 and TRBJ2-7, the full variable domain is DGGITQSPKYLFRKEGQNVTLSCEQNLNHDAMYWYRQDPGQGLRLIYYSQIVNDFQKGDIAEGYSVSREKKESFPLTVTSAQKNPTAFYLCASSRRSDSYEQYFGPGTRLTVT.

The table lists this clonotype with many counts. V gene TRBV13 combines with J gene TRBJ1-1; D gene unclear. This CDR3 comprises 13 residues. Trimming shortened V by 5 bases and J by 1 base, and 8 bases separated the two germline ends. The V gene's germline CDR1 is PRHDT and CDR2 FYEKMQ (reference sequence). DNA of the CDR3: TGTGCCAGCAGCCCACCGCAGAACACTGAAGCTTTCTTT. Residues: CASSPPQNTEAFF.